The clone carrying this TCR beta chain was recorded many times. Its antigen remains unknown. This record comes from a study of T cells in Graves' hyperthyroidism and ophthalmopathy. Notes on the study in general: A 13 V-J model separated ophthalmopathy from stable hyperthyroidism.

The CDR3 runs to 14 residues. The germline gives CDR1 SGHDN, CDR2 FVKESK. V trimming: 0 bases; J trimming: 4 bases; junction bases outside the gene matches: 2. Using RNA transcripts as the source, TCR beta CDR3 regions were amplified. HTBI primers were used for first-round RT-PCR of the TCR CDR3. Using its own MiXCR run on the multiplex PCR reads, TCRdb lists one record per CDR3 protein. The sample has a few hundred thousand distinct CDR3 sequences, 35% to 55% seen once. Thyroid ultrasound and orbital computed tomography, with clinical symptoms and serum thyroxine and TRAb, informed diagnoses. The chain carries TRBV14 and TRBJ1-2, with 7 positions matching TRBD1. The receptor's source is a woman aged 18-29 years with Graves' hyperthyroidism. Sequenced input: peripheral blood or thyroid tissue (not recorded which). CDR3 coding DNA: TGTGCCAGCAGCCAAGACAGGGGGAGCTATGGCTACACCTTC. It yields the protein CASSQDRGSYGYTF. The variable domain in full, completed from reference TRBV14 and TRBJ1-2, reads EAGVTQFPSHSVIEKGQTVTLRCDPISGHDNLYWYRRVMGKEIKFLLHFVKESKQDESGMPNNRFLAERTGGTYSTLKVQPAELEDSGVYFCASSQDRGSYGYTFGSGTRLTVV.